The 20 T cell receptor beta chains below were found in one sample sequenced in a study of T-cell reconstitution after alpha-beta-depleted transplantation in children listed by TCRdb under 2016. The receptor library was made with PCR. Data came from an Illumina HiSeq 2500. To normalize quantification of the TCRbeta repertoire, the TCR libraries were built with molecular barcoding that relied on unique molecular identifiers. In TCRdb, the public reads were trimmed at Q25 with fastp and aligned with MiXCR, with productive beta chains retained. Rows are combined by CDR3 protein, so each entry shows the most common genes and DNA. Counted in this sample were around 100,000 distinct CDR3 sequences; 10% to 13% of them appeared once. The ten largest account for nearly 35% of the sample. What the treatment or condition label conveys for this sample: allogeneic hematopoietic cell transplantation with graft depleted of TCRalphabeta T cells and CD19 B cells.

Sequencing used PBMCs, obtained before TCRalphabeta/CD19-depleted stem cell transplant. These receptor sequences come from a boy younger than 10 with acute lymphoblastic leukemia, due to receive a stem cell transplant.

The chain has TRBV6-6 and TRBJ1-5, with D unclear. The germline V and J ends were trimmed by 4 bases and 3 bases, with 7 bases remaining between them. Per the germline V gene, CDR1 is MNHNY and CDR2 is SVGAGI (reference sequence). The length of the CDR3 is 13 residues. The CDR3 reads CASSLGNNQPQHF. The CDR3 nucleotides read TGTGCCAGCAGTTTAGGGAACAATCAGCCCCAGCATTTT.

The table lists this clonotype with a few counts. This chain links TRBV6-6 with TRBJ2-7, with D perhaps being TRBD1 or TRBD2 (7 bases each). The V gene lost 8 bases and the J gene lost 9 bases, with 14 bases spanning the gap. This CDR3 spans 11 amino acids. Germline V gives CDR1 MNHNY, CDR2 SVGAGI (reference sequence). CDR3 in amino acids: CASEGGGRQYF. As DNA, the CDR3 is TGTGCCAGCGAAGGGGGCGGGAGGCAGTACTTC.

This clonotype has a count of ten or more. For the CDR3, the DNA is TGTGCCAGCAGTTTATGGCGGGATGGAAACACCATATATTTT. Translated, it gives CASSLWRDGNTIYF. The chain links TRBV12-3 or TRBV12-4 to TRBJ1-3; D call uncertain. CDR3 length: 14 amino acids. V was cut by 2 bases and J by 3 bases, with 8 bases left in between.

This clonotype was counted only a few times. This chain uses TRBV9 with TRBJ1-1, with 7 nucleotides matching TRBD1. The CDR3 runs 16 residues. J gave up 5 bases and V 0 bases, and 10 bases lay outside the gene matches. The germline V gene has CDR1 SGDLS and CDR2 YYNGEE. The CDR3: CASSVDARGSETEAFF. CDR3 sequence (DNA): TGTGCCAGCAGCGTAGACGCCAGGGGGTCGGAAACTGAAGCTTTCTTT.

This clonotype was seen ten or more times. V gene TRBV7-6 combines with J gene TRBJ2-7, with D possibly being TRBD2 (5 bases). Trimming stripped 3 bases from V and 3 bases from J, with 9 bases between. This CDR3 spans 13 amino acids. From germline, CDR1 is SGHVS and CDR2 FNYEAQ. In DNA form, the CDR3 reads TGTGCCAGCAGCTTCGGGCGGGTCTACGAGCAGTACTTC. Translation gives CASSFGRVYEQYF.

The V and J genes are TRBV18 and TRBJ2-3, with TRBD1 identical over 10 bases. The V and J ends lost 7 bases and 6 bases, in that order; junction bases with no gene match: 16. Germline V gives CDR1 KGHSH, CDR2 LQKENI. The length of the CDR3 is 17 residues. The CDR3 nucleotides read TGTGCCAGCTGCCAACAACCGGGACAGGGGACGTCGGATACGCAGTATTTT. It codes for CASCQQPGQGTSDTQYF.

This clonotype was seen repeatedly, ten times or more. V is TRBV20-1 and J is TRBJ2-7, with TRBD2 identical over 7 bases. This CDR3 has 14 amino acids. V shed 5 bases and J 2 bases; nucleotides not matched to a gene: 9. In germline, CDR1 is DFQATT, CDR2 SNEGSKA (reference sequence). The CDR3 DNA reads TGCAGTGCTCAGAGGGAGGGTGGAACCTACGAGCAGTACTTC. It yields the protein CSAQREGGTYEQYF.

A few counts support this clonotype. This chain joins TRBV12-3 or TRBV12-4 and TRBJ2-1; D possibly matches TRBD1 or TRBD2 (5 bases each). Trimming took off 6 bases at V and 5 bases at J, with 17 bases between the two ends. This CDR3 is built from 15 residues. The CDR3 DNA follows: TGTGCCAGCAGCCCAGCCGGGACGTACGACAATGAGCAGTTCTTC. Translated: CASSPAGTYDNEQFF.

There are many counts of this clonotype. The CDR3 reads CASSPWRGANTEAFF. The CDR3 coding sequence is TGTGCCAGCAGCCCCTGGCGGGGGGCGAACACTGAAGCTTTCTTT. This chain connects TRBV5-5 to TRBJ1-1; the D gene is possibly TRBD1 (6 bases). Germline-derived CDR1 and CDR2 are SGHKS and YYEKEE (reference sequence). The CDR3 consists of 15 residues. V was shortened by 4 bases and J by 1 base, with 14 bases between the two germline ends.

The V call is TRBV7-9, the J call TRBJ2-1, with 14 bases that match TRBD2. From germline, CDR1 is SEHNR and CDR2 FQNEAQ (reference sequence). J was trimmed by 10 bases and V by 5 bases; bases with no gene match: 10. This CDR3 comprises 16 residues. The CDR3 DNA sequence: TGTGCCAGCAGCCGGGCCGGGACTAGCGGGAGCAGGGAGCAGTTCTTC. Its translation: CASSRAGTSGSREQFF.

The genes are TRBV5-1 and TRBJ2-2; D is possibly TRBD1 or TRBD2 (5 bases each). Germline CDR1 SGHRS, CDR2 YFSETQ. The CDR3 extends over 15 amino acids. Trimming pared 4 bases from V and 6 bases from J, leaving 16 bases between. CDR3 nucleotide sequence: TGCGCCAGCAGCGGACCCGGGGCACAATCCGGGGAGCTGTTTTTT. It yields the protein CASSGPGAQSGELFF. The variable domain in full, completed from reference TRBV5-1 and TRBJ2-2, reads KAGVTQTPRYLIKTRGQQVTLSCSPISGHRSVSWYQQTPGQGLQFLFEYFSETQRNKGNFPGRFSGRQFSNSRSEMNVSTLELGDSALYLCASSGPGAQSGELFFGEGSRLTVL.

At least ten counts were recorded for this clonotype. The chain combines TRBV5-1 with TRBJ2-4; the D call may be TRBD1 or TRBD2 (6 bases each). Trimming removed 4 bases from V and 5 bases from J, with 19 bases in between. Germline V gene lookup returns CDR1 SGHRS and CDR2 YFSETQ. The CDR3 extends over 16 amino acids. The CDR3 loop is CASSPAGTRQENIQYF. For the CDR3, the DNA is TGCGCCAGCAGCCCCGCGGGGACAAGACAAGAAAACATTCAGTACTTC.

The genes are TRBV10-2 and TRBJ2-2, with D unresolved. The CDR3 extends over 15 amino acids. Germline V gene data show CDR1 as WSHSY and CDR2 as SAAADI. The V and J ends lost 4 bases and 1 base respectively, with 10 bases between them. This CDR3 reads CASSGAFRNTGELFF. CDR3 DNA: TGCGCCAGCAGTGGAGCGTTTAGGAACACCGGGGAGCTGTTTTTT.

This clonotype was seen ten or more times. The gene calls are TRBV30 and TRBJ1-6; D remains unclear. The length of the CDR3 is 15 residues. Looked up from germline, CDR1 is GTSNPN and CDR2 is SVGIG (reference sequence). With 2 bases removed from V and 0 bases from J, the gap between germline ends came to 8 bases. CDR3 amino acids: CAWSTQSSYNSPLHF. DNA for the CDR3: TGTGCCTGGAGTACCCAGAGCTCCTATAATTCACCCCTCCACTTT.

This clonotype was counted between two and nine times. V usage is TRBV5-1 and J usage is TRBJ2-1; D is perhaps TRBD1 (6 bases). Germline values: CDR1 SGHRS, CDR2 YFSETQ. CDR3 length equals 14 residues. The V gene lost 0 bases and the J gene lost 6 bases, with 10 bases spanning the gap. This CDR3 reads CASSLVIGGNEQFF. The CDR3 DNA reads TGCGCCAGCAGCTTGGTTATAGGGGGCAATGAGCAGTTCTTC. Based on the CDR3 plus reference TRBV5-1 and TRBJ2-1, the full variable domain is KAGVTQTPRYLIKTRGQQVTLSCSPISGHRSVSWYQQTPGQGLQFLFEYFSETQRNKGNFPGRFSGRQFSNSRSEMNVSTLELGDSALYLCASSLVIGGNEQFFGPGTRLTVL.

This clonotype was observed a few times. The chain links TRBV9 to TRBJ2-1, with 11 bases that match TRBD2. The CDR3 runs 16 residues. Unmatched junction bases numbered 8, after V lost 0 bases and J lost 9 bases. Germline values: CDR1 SGDLS, CDR2 YYNGEE. The CDR3 sequence: CASSVGTSGWQGEQFF. CDR3 DNA sequence: TGTGCCAGCAGCGTAGGGACTAGCGGGTGGCAGGGTGAGCAGTTCTTC.

This clonotype was found a few times. J is TRBJ2-4 and V is TRBV14; perhaps TRBD2 as D (5 bases). V was cut by 4 bases and J by 7 bases, with 14 bases left in between. CDR3 size: 14 residues. The germline CDR1 and CDR2 sequences are SGHDN and FVKESK. The CDR3 coding sequence is TGTGCCAGCAGCCCAGCCGGGATAAAGAACATTCAGTACTTC. Its protein product is CASSPAGIKNIQYF.

The chain uses TRBV29-1 and TRBJ2-1; 8 bases are a match to TRBD1. This CDR3 contains 12 residues. CDR1 is SQVTM and CDR2 is ANQGSEA in the germline V gene. V dropped 6 bases and J dropped 4; count of bases not matched to a gene: 2. Written as DNA, the CDR3 is TGCAGCGTAAGACAGGGGTACAATGAGCAGTTCTTC. Translation: CSVRQGYNEQFF.

Ten or more counts support this clonotype. The chain links TRBV3-1 to TRBJ2-1; 7 bases are shared with TRBD1. The CDR3 is 14 residues long. The J segment lost 6 bases and the V segment lost 3 bases, leaving 5 bases of the junction unmatched. Per the germline V gene, CDR1 is LGHDT and CDR2 is YNNKEL (reference sequence). The CDR3 spells CASSHSGQANEQFF. The CDR3 DNA reads as TGTGCCAGCAGCCATTCCGGACAGGCCAATGAGCAGTTCTTC.

This chain connects TRBV12-3 or TRBV12-4 to TRBJ2-7; D remains unclear. The V and J ends lost 2 bases and 0 bases respectively, with 8 bases between them. The CDR3 length is 14 residues. The DNA for the CDR3 is TGTGCCAGCAGTTTACAGACTGTCTCCTACGAGCAGTACTTC. The encoded protein is CASSLQTVSYEQYF.